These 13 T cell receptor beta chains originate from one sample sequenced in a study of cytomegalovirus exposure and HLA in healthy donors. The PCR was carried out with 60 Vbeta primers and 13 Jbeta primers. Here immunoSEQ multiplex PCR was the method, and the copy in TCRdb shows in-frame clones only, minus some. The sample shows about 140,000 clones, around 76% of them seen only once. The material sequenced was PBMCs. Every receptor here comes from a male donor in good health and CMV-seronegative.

The CDR3 DNA reads as TGTGCCAGCAGCGTCACAGCTAATCAGCCCCAGCATTTT. It translates to CASSVTANQPQHF. The V and J genes are TRBV9 and TRBJ1-5; D remains ambiguous. Trimming took 2 bases from V and 4 from J, leaving 7 bases between them. CDR3 length equals 13 residues. Germline CDR1 and CDR2: SGDLS and YYNGEE.

The CDR3 protein is CASTPSGGLNNEQFF. The CDR3 DNA reads TGTGCCAGCACCCCGTCGGGGGGGCTTAACAATGAGCAGTTCTTC. The chain couples TRBV7-6 to TRBJ2-1; 8 positions agree with TRBD2. The germline gives CDR1 SGHVS, CDR2 FNYEAQ. Trimming cost V 7 bases and J 5 bases; bases outside gene matches: 10. This CDR3 spans 15 amino acids.

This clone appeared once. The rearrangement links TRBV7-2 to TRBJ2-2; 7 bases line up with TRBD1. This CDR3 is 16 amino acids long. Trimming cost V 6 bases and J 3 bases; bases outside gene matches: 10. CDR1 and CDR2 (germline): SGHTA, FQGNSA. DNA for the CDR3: TGTGCCAGCAGGTCGTACCGGGACAGCTACACCGGGGAGCTGTTTTTT. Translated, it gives CASRSYRDSYTGELFF.

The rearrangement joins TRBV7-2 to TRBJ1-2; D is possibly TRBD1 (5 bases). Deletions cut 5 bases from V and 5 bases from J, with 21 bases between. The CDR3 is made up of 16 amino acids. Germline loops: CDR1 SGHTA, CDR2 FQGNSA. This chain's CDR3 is CASSRGGVQRGYGYTF. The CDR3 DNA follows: TGTGCCAGCAGCCGGGGGGGGGTTCAGCGGGGTTATGGCTACACCTTC.

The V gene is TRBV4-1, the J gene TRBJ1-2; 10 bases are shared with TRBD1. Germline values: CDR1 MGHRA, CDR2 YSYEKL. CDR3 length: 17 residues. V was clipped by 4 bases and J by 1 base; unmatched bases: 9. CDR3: CASSLATGGADNYGYTF. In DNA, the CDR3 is TGCGCCAGCAGCCTGGCGACAGGGGGCGCGGATAACTATGGCTACACCTTC.

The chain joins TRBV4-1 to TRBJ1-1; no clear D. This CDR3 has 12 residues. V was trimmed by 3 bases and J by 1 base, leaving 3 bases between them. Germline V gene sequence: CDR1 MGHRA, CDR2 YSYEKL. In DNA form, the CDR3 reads TGCGCCAGCAGCCACGGGAACACTGAAGCTTTCTTT. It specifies CASSHGNTEAFF.

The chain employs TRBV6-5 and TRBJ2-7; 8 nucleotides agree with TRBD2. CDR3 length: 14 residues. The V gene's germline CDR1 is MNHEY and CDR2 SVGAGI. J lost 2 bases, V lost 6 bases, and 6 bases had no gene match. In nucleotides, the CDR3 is TGTGCCAGCAGCCGCAGCGGGGGCCCCTACGAGCAGTACTTC. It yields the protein CASSRSGGPYEQYF.

The CDR3: CASSSTASSGNTIYF. CDR3 nucleotides: TGTGCCAGCAGCTCTACAGCAAGCTCTGGAAACACCATATATTTT. The V call is TRBV6-5, the J call TRBJ1-3, with unresolved D. The V gene lost 6 bases and the J gene lost 0 bases, with 12 bases spanning the gap. CDR3 size: 15 residues. In germline, CDR1 is MNHEY, CDR2 SVGAGI.

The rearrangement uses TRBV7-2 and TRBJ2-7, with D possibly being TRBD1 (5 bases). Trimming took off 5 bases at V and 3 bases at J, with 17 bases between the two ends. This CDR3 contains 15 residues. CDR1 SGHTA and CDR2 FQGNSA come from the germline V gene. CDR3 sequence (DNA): TGTGCCAGCAGCATCTCAGGGATTACTGGCTACGAGCAGTACTTC. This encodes CASSISGITGYEQYF.

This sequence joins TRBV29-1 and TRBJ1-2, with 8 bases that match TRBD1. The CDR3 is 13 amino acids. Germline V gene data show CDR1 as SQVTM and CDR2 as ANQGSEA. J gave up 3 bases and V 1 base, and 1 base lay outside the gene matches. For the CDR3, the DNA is TGCAGCGTTGAAGTGGACAGGGACTATGGCTACACCTTC. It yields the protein CSVEVDRDYGYTF.

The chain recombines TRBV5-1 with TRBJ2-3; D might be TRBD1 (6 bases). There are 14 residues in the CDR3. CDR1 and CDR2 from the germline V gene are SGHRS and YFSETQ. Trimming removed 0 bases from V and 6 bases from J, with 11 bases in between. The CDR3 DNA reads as TGCGCCAGCAGCTTGGCCCTTGACAGGGATACGCAGTATTTT. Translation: CASSLALDRDTQYF.

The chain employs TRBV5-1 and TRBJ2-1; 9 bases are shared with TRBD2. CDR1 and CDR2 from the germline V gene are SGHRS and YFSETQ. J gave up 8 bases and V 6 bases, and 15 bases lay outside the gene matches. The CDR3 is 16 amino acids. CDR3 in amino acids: CASTKRPSGRTDEQFF. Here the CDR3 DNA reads TGCGCCAGCACCAAACGGCCCAGCGGGAGGACGGATGAGCAGTTCTTC.

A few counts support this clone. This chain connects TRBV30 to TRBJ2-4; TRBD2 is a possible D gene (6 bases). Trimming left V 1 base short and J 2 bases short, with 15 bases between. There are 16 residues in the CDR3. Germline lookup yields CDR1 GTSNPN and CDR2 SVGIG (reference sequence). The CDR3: CAWSEGIAASKNIQYF. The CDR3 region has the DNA TGTGCCTGGAGTGAGGGGATAGCGGCCTCCAAAAACATTCAGTACTTC.